A single sample gave rise to the 30 T cell receptor beta chains below, sequenced in a study of T cells in Graves' hyperthyroidism and ophthalmopathy (dated by TCRdb to about 2019). Library generation was performed with multiplex PCR. Sequenced on an Illumina HiSeq 2000. The TCR beta CDR3 regions were amplified from the RNA transcripts. The TCR CDR3 was subjected to a first round of RT-PCR using the HTBI primer set and the Qiagen OneStep RT-PCR kit. The public sequencing data were trimmed at Q25 with fastp and processed into clonotypes with MiXCR by TCRdb, which kept only in-frame beta chains. A single entry per CDR3 protein holds the most common genes and DNA from its merged rows. For this sample the table gives more than 500,000 distinct CDR3 sequences, of which 35% to 50% were detected only once. The ten largest account for about 45% of the sample. Sequences were obtained from peripheral blood or thyroid tissue (not recorded which). The receptor set was obtained from an adult woman with Graves' disease, either hyperthyroidism or ophthalmopathy (not recorded which).

Ten or more counts support this clonotype. The chain links TRBV29-1 to TRBJ2-2; D might be TRBD2 (6 bases). V lost 5 bases and J 4 bases, leaving 14 bases between the germline ends. Germline values: CDR1 SQVTM, CDR2 ANQGSEA. The CDR3 is made up of 14 amino acids. Written as DNA, the CDR3 is TGCAGCGTTCAGGGACTTACCGGCACCGGGGAGCTGTTTTTT. This sequence encodes CSVQGLTGTGELFF.

This clonotype was seen repeatedly, ten times or more. The chain couples TRBV24-1 to TRBJ1-2, with D possibly TRBD1 on 5 matching bases. The CDR3 runs to 15 residues. Germline V gene lookup returns CDR1 KGHDR and CDR2 SFDVKD. Trimming took 4 bases from V and 4 from J, leaving 15 bases between them. This CDR3 is CATSDSRGGGYGYTF. The CDR3 nucleotides are TGTGCCACCAGTGACTCGAGGGGTGGCGGCTATGGCTACACCTTC.

The chain employs TRBV29-1 and TRBJ1-4, with 7 bases fitting TRBD1. The CDR3 contains 14 residues. Trimming cost V 7 bases and J 11 bases; bases outside gene matches: 16. Germline V gives CDR1 SQVTM, CDR2 ANQGSEA. In DNA, the CDR3 is TGCAGCGCCGAGGAGACAGGGAGGATAAGGAAACTGTTTTTT. Protein: CSAEETGRIRKLFF.

Only one count was recorded for this clonotype. This is likely a read error, given that the CDR3 carries no conserved phenylalanine or tryptophan at its end. It is unclear where the CDR3 begins or ends on the DNA, so no DNA is shown, and the CDR3 is as TCRdb lists it. The rearrangement links TRBV7-2 to TRBJ2-5; the DNA was not compared with TRBD2, the D call given in the table. The germline CDR1 and CDR2 sequences are SGHTA and FQGNSA. The CDR3 length equals 9 residues, ends included. CDR3: CASSFKTTS.

This clonotype was counted between two and nine times. The rearrangement uses TRBV7-9 and TRBJ1-2; D not certain. This CDR3 contains 14 residues. V was pared by 5 bases and J by 9 bases, with 19 bases between. CDR1 and CDR2 (germline): SEHNR, FQNEAQ (reference sequence). CDR3 protein: CASSQSAIPNSYTF. CDR3 DNA: TGTGCCAGCAGCCAAAGTGCAATCCCCAATAGCTACACCTTC.

The chain recombines TRBV7-9 with TRBJ1-1, with unresolved D. V was shortened by 8 bases and J by 4 bases, with 5 bases between the two germline ends. The CDR3 is made up of 10 amino acids. CDR1 is SEHNR, CDR2 FQNEAQ, per germline (reference sequence). Here the CDR3 reads CASGGTEAFF. Written as DNA, the CDR3 is TGTGCCAGCGGAGGCACTGAAGCTTTCTTT.

This clonotype was found many times. A read error may produce the germline difference seen at one junction end. This chain's CDR3 is CASSLPRNTEAFF. The CDR3 bases are TGTGCCAGCAGCTTGCCCAGGAACACTGAAGCTTTCTTT. This sequence joins TRBV5-1 and TRBJ1-1; D remains unclear. The CDR3 loop spans 13 amino acids. Germline V CDR1 and CDR2: SGHRS, YFSETQ.

The chain is built from TRBV5-1 and TRBJ2-6; no clear D. This CDR3 has 16 residues. Per germline, CDR1 SGHRS and CDR2 YFSETQ. V lost 6 bases and J lost 1, with 14 bases in between. CDR3 sequence reads: CASTSGMGSGANVLTF. The CDR3 nucleotides are TGCGCCAGCACGTCCGGTATGGGATCTGGGGCCAACGTCCTGACTTTC.

This chain joins TRBV11-1 and TRBJ2-5, with TRBD1 as a possible D gene (6 bases). The CDR3 has 14 amino acids. Germline CDR1 reads SGHAT; CDR2 reads FQDESV (reference sequence). The V end lost 6 bases, the J end lost 4 bases, and 15 bases lay between the germline ends. DNA of the CDR3: TGTGCCAGCAGACCTAACAGGGCAGGAGAGACCCAGTACTTC. This codes for CASRPNRAGETQYF.

The table lists this clonotype with many counts. The V gene is TRBV6-5, the J gene TRBJ2-5; D remains unclear. The CDR3 consists of 14 residues. V lost 0 bases and J lost 5, with 10 bases in between. Per germline, CDR1 MNHEY and CDR2 SVGAGI. CDR3 DNA: TGTGCCAGCAGTTACTCGACGGTTCGGGAGACCCAGTACTTC. Translating it yields CASSYSTVRETQYF.

To note about this clonotype: A junction end diverges from the germline sequence, so it may reflect a read error. In DNA form, the CDR3 reads TGTGCCAGCAGCCAAGTGGTGGGGAGGGGACAATCCTACGAGCAGTACTTC. Its translation: CASSQVVGRGQSYEQYF. The rearrangement links TRBV4-1 to TRBJ2-7, with D perhaps TRBD2 (7 bases). CDR1 is MGHRA and CDR2 is YSYEKL in the germline V gene. The CDR3 totals 17 residues.

As regards this clonotype: A single base separates this from a much larger clone, so it may be a read error. This chain links TRBV7-9 with TRBJ2-7; 10 bases match TRBD2. Germline V CDR1 and CDR2: SEHNR, FQNEAQ (reference sequence). V dropped 5 bases and J dropped 5; count of bases not matched to a gene: 9. The CDR3 is 15 residues long. In nucleotides, the CDR3 is TGTGCCAGCAGCCAAGGGGGACTAGCGACACACGAGCAGTACTTC. Protein product: CASSQGGLATHEQYF.

The rearrangement joins TRBV19 to TRBJ2-6; weak D call: TRBD1 (6 bases). The length of the CDR3 is 18 residues. V was clipped by 3 bases and J by 4 bases, with 19 bases between them. The germline CDR1 and CDR2 sequences are LNHDA and SQIVND (reference sequence). The CDR3 DNA reads as TGTGCCAGTAGTATCGGGCCCAGCACAGGGTTCGGGGCCAACGTCCTGACTTTC. Translated: CASSIGPSTGFGANVLTF. Using reference TRBV19 and TRBJ2-6 for the parts outside the CDR3, the full variable domain is DGGITQSPKYLFRKEGQNVTLSCEQNLNHDAMYWYRQDPGQGLRLIYYSQIVNDFQKGDIAEGYSVSREKKESFPLTVTSAQKNPTAFYLCASSIGPSTGFGANVLTFGAGSRLTVL.

J is TRBJ1-1 and V is TRBV29-1; no reliable D call. Germline assignment: CDR1 SQVTM and CDR2 ANQGSEA. The CDR3 is 14 amino acids. The V end was cut by 8 bases, the J end by 0 bases, with 16 bases between. CDR3 DNA: TGCAGCAGTCACGCGACACGGATGAACACTGAAGCTTTCTTT. Translating it yields CSSHATRMNTEAFF.

This sequence joins TRBV7-2 and TRBJ2-3, with D uncertain. Germline-derived CDR1 and CDR2 are SGHTA and FQGNSA. V was shortened by 4 bases and J by 0 bases, with 5 bases between the two germline ends. The CDR3 consists of 13 residues. This chain's CDR3 is CASSSVSTDTQYF. The DNA for the CDR3 is TGTGCCAGCAGCTCAGTCAGCACAGATACGCAGTATTTT. The full variable domain, its missing parts supplied by reference TRBV7-2 and TRBJ2-3, is GAGVSQSPSNKVTEKGKDVELRCDPISGHTALYWYRQSLGQGLEFLIYFQGNSAPDKSGLPSDRFSAERTGGSVSTLTIQRTQQEDSAVYLCASSSVSTDTQYFGPGTRLTVL.

The rearrangement links TRBV7-9 to TRBJ1-1; D remains ambiguous. This CDR3 comprises 13 residues. Trimming took off 6 bases at V and 0 bases at J, with 8 bases between the two ends. Per the germline V gene, CDR1 is SEHNR and CDR2 is FQNEAQ (reference sequence). CDR3 nucleotides: TGTGCCAGCAGTTGGGTGCTGAACACTGAAGCTTTCTTT. Translated: CASSWVLNTEAFF.

This clonotype was observed many times. The DNA of the CDR3 is TGTGCCAGCAGTTTTACCCTCTCTGAAGCTTTCTTT. Its translation: CASSFTLSEAFF. V and J are TRBV12-3 or TRBV12-4 and TRBJ1-1, with no clear D. Trimming left V 3 bases short and J 6 bases short, with 8 bases between. The CDR3 covers 12 residues.

This chain connects TRBV2 to TRBJ1-6; 9 bases are a match to TRBD1. Germline V gene sequence: CDR1 SNHLY, CDR2 FYNNEI. V lost 7 bases, J lost 8 bases, and 6 bases stayed unmatched. The CDR3 is 14 amino acids. CDR3 sequence (DNA): TGTGCCAGCACCTCGGGACAGGGAGATTCACCCCTCCACTTT. Its protein is CASTSGQGDSPLHF.

Many counts were recorded for this clonotype. This chain uses TRBV29-1 with TRBJ1-1; 10 bases line up with TRBD1. Trimming cost V 1 base and J 11 bases; bases outside gene matches: 7. The germline V gene encodes CDR1 SQVTM and CDR2 ANQGSEA. The CDR3 is made up of 13 amino acids. DNA of the CDR3: TGCAGCGTTGAAGGCAGGGACAGGGGTTTTGCTTTCTTT. It is translated as CSVEGRDRGFAFF.

The genes are TRBV2 and TRBJ1-3; D might be TRBD1 (6 bases). This CDR3 is built from 15 residues. Trimming cost V 0 bases and J 2 bases, with 8 bases left between them. Germline V gene lookup returns CDR1 SNHLY and CDR2 FYNNEI. The CDR3 DNA sequence: TGTGCCAGCAGTGAAGCAGGGGGGACTGGAAACACCATATATTTT. Translated, it gives CASSEAGGTGNTIYF. The variable domain in full, with the rest retrieved from reference TRBV2 and TRBJ1-3, is EPEVTQTPSHQVTQMGQEVILRCVPISNHLYFYWYRQILGQKVEFLVSFYNNEISEKSEIFDDQFSVERPDGSNFTLKIRSTKLEDSAMYFCASSEAGGTGNTIYFGEGSWLTVV.

This clonotype showed up many times. This chain joins TRBV15 and TRBJ2-7; D call uncertain. The CDR3 length is 15 residues. Trimming took 5 bases from V and 0 from J, leaving 14 bases between them. Germline V gene lookup returns CDR1 LNHNV and CDR2 YYDKDF (reference sequence). CDR3 region: CATSRAGFSSYEQYF. The CDR3 DNA reads TGTGCCACCAGCCGCGCCGGGTTCTCCTCCTACGAGCAGTACTTC.

This clonotype was detected many times. This rearrangement joins TRBV4-3 to TRBJ2-7; 8 bases match TRBD1. Unmatched junction bases numbered 11, after V lost 3 bases and J lost 7 bases. Germline loops: CDR1 LGHNA, CDR2 YSLEER. The CDR3 consists of 15 residues. The CDR3 DNA follows: TGCGCCAGCAGCCACCTCGGATGGACAGGGCCGGAGCAGTACTTC. It yields the protein CASSHLGWTGPEQYF.

This clonotype appeared many times. The chain links TRBV4-1 to TRBJ2-7; the D is unclear. Germline V gives CDR1 MGHRA, CDR2 YSYEKL. The CDR3 covers 15 residues. The germline V and J ends were trimmed by 1 base and 7 bases, with 17 bases remaining between them. The CDR3 here is CASSQVESSSYEQYF. The DNA of the CDR3 is TGCGCCAGCAGCCAAGTTGAGTCGTCATCTTATGAGCAGTACTTC.

This clonotype was counted at least ten times. The chain uses TRBV2 and TRBJ1-6; D gene ambiguous. The V gene lost 1 base and the J gene lost 4 bases, with 2 bases spanning the gap. The CDR3 loop spans 13 amino acids. Germline assignment: CDR1 SNHLY and CDR2 FYNNEI. The CDR3: CASSEEYNSPLHF. The DNA of the CDR3 is TGTGCCAGCAGTGAAGAGTATAATTCACCCCTCCACTTT.

The chain couples TRBV29-1 to TRBJ1-2, with D possibly TRBD1 on 5 matching bases. This CDR3 is built from 13 residues. Trimming stripped 8 bases from V and 0 bases from J, with 13 bases between. CDR1 is SQVTM and CDR2 is ANQGSEA in the germline V gene. CDR3 in amino acids: CSLVGTANYGYTF. The DNA of the CDR3 is TGCAGCTTGGTTGGGACCGCTAACTATGGCTACACCTTC.

The genes are TRBV7-9 and TRBJ1-5; D may be TRBD1 (5 bases). Germline lookup yields CDR1 SEHNR and CDR2 FQNEAQ (reference sequence). V lost 3 bases, J lost 11 bases, and 17 bases lay in between. This CDR3 has 14 residues. For the CDR3, the DNA is TGTGCCAGCAGCTTTGGGGCAGGGCAAGAGACCCAGCATTTT. Translating gives CASSFGAGQETQHF.

In its sample, this clonotype was seen many times. V is TRBV10-2 and J is TRBJ1-2; weak D call: TRBD1 (5 bases). The CDR3 spans 13 residues. Germline V gene data show CDR1 as WSHSY and CDR2 as SAAADI. The germline V and J ends were trimmed by 2 bases and 6 bases, with 10 bases remaining between them. CDR3: CASSEPGSNGYTF. CDR3 coding DNA: TGCGCCAGCAGTGAGCCAGGGAGCAATGGCTACACCTTC.

The chain combines TRBV12-3 or TRBV12-4 with TRBJ2-2; possibly TRBD2 for D (5 bases). The CDR3 length is 10 residues. Trimming took 7 bases from V and 13 from J, leaving 10 bases between them. The CDR3 reads CASTSRGLFF. The CDR3 DNA reads TGTGCCAGCACCTCCCGGGGGCTGTTTTTT.

This clonotype appeared a few times. V gene TRBV11-2 combines with J gene TRBJ1-6; possibly TRBD1 for D (5 bases). This CDR3 comprises 14 residues. Trimming took off 5 bases at V and 7 bases at J, with 12 bases between the two ends. Germline V gene lookup returns CDR1 SGHAT and CDR2 FQNNGV. The CDR3 region is CASSPGPINSPLHF. The CDR3 DNA reads TGTGCCAGCAGCCCGGGACCGATAAATTCACCCCTCCACTTT.

This clonotype appeared a few times. The chain combines TRBV25-1 with TRBJ1-6; the D is unclear. From germline, CDR1 is MGHDK and CDR2 SYGVNS. The V and J ends lost 1 base and 8 bases respectively, with 12 bases between them. The CDR3 covers 15 residues. The CDR3 sequence: CASSEFAPQYSPLHF. The CDR3, as DNA: TGTGCCAGCAGTGAATTTGCCCCACAGTATTCACCCCTCCACTTT.